Following are 32 T cell receptor beta chains from one sample sequenced in a study of Graves' ophthalmopathy and Graves' hyperthyroidism. Amplifying from RNA transcripts, the study obtained TCR beta CDR3 regions. A first-round RT-PCR used HTBI primers, followed by a second-round multiplex PCR. TCRdb called the multiplex PCR reads again in MiXCR, with one record for every CDR3 protein. This table has 350,000 to 450,000 distinct CDR3 sequences, around 19% appearing once. What was sequenced was peripheral blood. The receptors come from a woman aged 18-29 years with Graves' ophthalmopathy.

This clonotype was seen ten or more times. The chain uses TRBV6-5 and TRBJ1-3; 9 positions match TRBD1. CDR3 length: 16 amino acids. The V and J ends lost 6 bases and 3 bases, in that order; junction bases with no gene match: 9. Germline values: CDR1 MNHEY, CDR2 SVGAGI. The CDR3 is CASRSWTGDDGNTIYF. The CDR3 region has the DNA TGTGCCAGCAGATCCTGGACAGGGGATGATGGAAACACCATATATTTT.

This clonotype has at least ten counts. The gene calls are TRBV24-1 and TRBJ2-2, with D possibly matching TRBD2 (6 bases). The CDR3 is made up of 17 amino acids. Germline V gene data show CDR1 as KGHDR and CDR2 as SFDVKD. Trimming pared 2 bases from V and 1 base from J, leaving 13 bases between. The CDR3 region is CATSDSVRRENTGELFF. The CDR3 nucleotides are TGTGCCACCAGTGATTCGGTGAGGAGGGAGAACACCGGGGAGCTGTTTTTT.

This clonotype was detected ten times or more. The chain links TRBV7-9 to TRBJ1-1; TRBD1 might be the D (6 bases). The CDR3 contains 15 residues. Between the trimmed V and J ends, which lost 5 bases and 1 base, there was a span of 14 bases. The germline gives CDR1 SEHNR, CDR2 FQNEAQ (reference sequence). The CDR3 coding sequence is TGTGCCAGCAGCCGATCTACAGGGACGAACACTGAAGCTTTCTTT. Translation gives CASSRSTGTNTEAFF. Full variable domain (outside the CDR3, taken from reference TRBV7-9 and TRBJ1-1): DTGVSQNPRHKITKRGQNVTFRCDPISEHNRLYWYRQTLGQGPEFLTYFQNEAQLEKSRLLSDRFSAERPKGSFSTLEIQRTEQGDSAMYLCASSRSTGTNTEAFFGQGTRLTVV.

This clonotype occurred a few times. The gene calls are TRBV6-1 and TRBJ1-6; D unclear. Germline V gives CDR1 MNHNS, CDR2 SASEGT. V lost 7 bases and J lost 7, with 8 bases in between. This CDR3 is built from 12 residues. The CDR3 protein is CASKTPNSPLHF. In DNA, the CDR3 is TGTGCCAGCAAGACACCAAATTCACCCCTCCACTTT.

The sample holds many counts of this clonotype. This rearrangement joins TRBV20-1 to TRBJ2-6; D gene unclear. Looked up from germline, CDR1 is DFQATT and CDR2 is SNEGSKA (reference sequence). The CDR3 consists of 15 residues. Trimming removed 5 bases at V and 0 bases at J, with 11 bases between. CDR3 coding DNA: TGCAGTGCTGGCACGGCGGACTCTGGGGCCAACGTCCTGACTTTC. As protein: CSAGTADSGANVLTF.

This clonotype was observed many times. The chain joins TRBV12-3 or TRBV12-4 to TRBJ1-6; TRBD1 matches 11 bases. The CDR3 totals 16 residues. The V gene end was trimmed by 4 bases and the J gene end by 7 bases; junction bases not matched to a gene: 6. Here the CDR3 reads CASSYRRDRGNSPLHF. The DNA of the CDR3 is TGTGCCAGCAGTTACCGTAGGGACAGGGGGAATTCACCCCTCCACTTT.

In its sample, this clonotype was seen many times. The chain has TRBV5-6 and TRBJ1-1; D is unresolved. CDR1 and CDR2 from the germline V gene are SGHDT and YYEEEE. The CDR3 covers 13 residues. Trimming left V 4 bases short and J 10 bases short, with 17 bases between. CDR3 in amino acids: CASSLGPRVVAFF. DNA of the CDR3: TGTGCCAGCAGCCTGGGCCCGAGGGTTGTAGCTTTCTTT. Complete variable domain (other parts from reference TRBV5-6 and TRBJ1-1): DAGVTQSPTHLIKTRGQQVTLRCSPKSGHDTVSWYQQALGQGPQFIFQYYEEEERQRGNFPDRFSGHQFPNYSSELNVNALLLGDSALYLCASSLGPRVVAFFGQGTRLTVV.

At least ten counts were recorded for this clonotype. The J gene is TRBJ2-7, the V gene TRBV28; TRBD2 might be the D (7 bases). This CDR3 comprises 14 residues. Germline V gene lookup returns CDR1 MDHEN and CDR2 SYDVKM. The V end lost 6 bases, the J end lost 5 bases, and 17 bases lay between the germline ends. This CDR3 is CASSDRGAEDEQYF. The CDR3 bases are TGTGCCAGCAGCGACCGGGGGGCAGAGGACGAGCAGTACTTC.

This clonotype has ten or more counts. The chain links TRBV20-1 to TRBJ2-7, with TRBD1 matching 9 bases. Trimming removed 4 bases from V and 2 bases from J; junction bases left unmatched: 6. The germline CDR1 and CDR2 sequences are DFQATT and SNEGSKA (reference sequence). CDR3 length equals 14 residues. CDR3 region: CSAISGTGPYEQYF. CDR3 DNA sequence: TGCAGTGCTATCTCCGGGACAGGGCCCTACGAGCAGTACTTC.

This clonotype appeared many times. The rearrangement joins TRBV27 to TRBJ2-6; D is ambiguous. Trimming took off 3 bases at V and 0 bases at J, with 9 bases between the two ends. CDR1 is MNHEY and CDR2 is SMNVEV in the germline V gene (reference sequence). The CDR3 has 16 residues. The CDR3 nucleotides read TGTGCCAGCAGTTTCGGTACCCCCTCTGGGGCCAACGTCCTGACTTTC. Encoded protein: CASSFGTPSGANVLTF. The full variable domain, in which reference TRBV27 and TRBJ2-6 provide the parts outside the CDR3, is EAQVTQNPRYLITVTGKKLTVTCSQNMNHEYMSWYRQDPGLGLRQIYYSMNVEVTDKGDVPEGYKVSRKEKRNFPLILESPSPNQTSLYFCASSFGTPSGANVLTFGAGSRLTVL.

The chain combines TRBV6-2 or TRBV6-3 with TRBJ2-2; TRBD2 might be the D (7 bases). The ends were cut back, 2 bases at V and 4 bases at J, with 14 bases in the middle. The CDR3 is 16 residues long. Germline assignment: CDR1 MNHEY and CDR2 SVGEGT. The CDR3 DNA reads TGTGCCAGCAGTTACGGGGGGGGGCTGAGCACCGGGGAGCTGTTTTTT. As protein: CASSYGGGLSTGELFF.

This clonotype has ten or more counts. The V and J genes are TRBV6-6 and TRBJ2-5; 10 bases fit TRBD2. The CDR3 extends over 15 amino acids. Germline lookup yields CDR1 MNHNY and CDR2 SVGAGI (reference sequence). V lost 4 bases to trimming and J lost 2 bases; unmatched junction nucleotides: 4. The CDR3 protein is CASSSLTSGQETQYF. The CDR3 coding sequence is TGTGCCAGCAGTTCCCTGACTAGCGGGCAAGAGACCCAGTACTTC.

This clonotype occurred many times. This chain uses TRBV7-9 with TRBJ1-1; D is uncertain. V gave up 4 bases and J gave up 1 base, with 7 bases separating them. The CDR3 contains 13 residues. Germline V lookup: CDR1 SEHNR, CDR2 FQNEAQ (reference sequence). CDR3 DNA sequence: TGTGCCAGCAGCTCGCCCCGGAACACTGAAGCTTTCTTT. This sequence encodes CASSSPRNTEAFF.

Ten or more counts support this clonotype. The chain is built from TRBV7-9 and TRBJ2-5; D call uncertain. V was trimmed by 3 bases and J by 4 bases, leaving 6 bases between them. This CDR3 comprises 12 residues. Germline CDR1 and CDR2: SEHNR and FQNEAQ (reference sequence). CDR3 nucleotides: TGTGCCAGCAGCTTTCTTGCAGAGACCCAGTACTTC. Its translation: CASSFLAETQYF.

This clonotype was seen ten or more times. V and J are TRBV4-3 and TRBJ1-6; D is ambiguous. The V and J ends lost 0 bases and 6 bases respectively, with 12 bases between them. Germline assignment: CDR1 LGHNA and CDR2 YSLEER. The CDR3 has 16 amino acids. CDR3 amino acids: CASSQEIRVLNSPLHF. The CDR3 DNA is TGCGCCAGCAGCCAAGAGATTAGGGTCCTTAATTCACCCCTCCACTTT.

This sequence joins TRBV12-3 or TRBV12-4 and TRBJ1-2, with 11 positions matching TRBD1. The trim removed 5 bases at V and 2 bases at J, leaving 7 bases unmatched. This CDR3 comprises 16 residues. The CDR3 region is CASSVRRTGGNYGYTF. As DNA, the CDR3 is TGTGCCAGCAGTGTAAGGCGGACAGGGGGCAACTATGGCTACACCTTC.

This clonotype was picked up many times. The V gene is TRBV30, the J gene TRBJ2-2; D gene uncertain. V gave up 3 bases and J gave up 6 bases, with 11 bases separating them. CDR3 length: 13 amino acids. Germline CDR1 reads GTSNPN; CDR2 reads SVGIG (reference sequence). CDR3 amino acids: CAWSPTEAGELFF. The CDR3 DNA reads TGTGCCTGGAGCCCCACGGAAGCCGGGGAGCTGTTTTTT.

This clonotype was seen many times. The chain recombines TRBV7-2 with TRBJ2-7; 10 bases match TRBD1. This CDR3 is built from 13 residues. With 5 bases clipped from V and 5 bases from J, the junction kept 3 bases outside the gene matches. Germline-derived CDR1 and CDR2 are SGHTA and FQGNSA. This CDR3 is CASSRQGANEQYF. CDR3 nucleotide sequence: TGTGCCAGCAGCAGACAGGGGGCCAACGAGCAGTACTTC. Using reference TRBV7-2 and TRBJ2-7 for the parts outside the CDR3, the full variable domain is GAGVSQSPSNKVTEKGKDVELRCDPISGHTALYWYRQSLGQGLEFLIYFQGNSAPDKSGLPSDRFSAERTGGSVSTLTIQRTQQEDSAVYLCASSRQGANEQYFGPGTRLTVT.

This clonotype was seen at least ten times. The V call is TRBV7-9, the J call TRBJ2-5; D might be TRBD2 (6 bases). The CDR3 length is 14 residues. V was trimmed by 7 bases and J by 1 base, leaving 13 bases between them. The germline gives CDR1 SEHNR, CDR2 FQNEAQ (reference sequence). The CDR3 region is CASTHRRGQETQYF. The CDR3 DNA reads as TGTGCCAGCACCCACAGGCGGGGCCAAGAGACCCAGTACTTC.

Many counts were recorded for this clonotype. The chain is built from TRBV6-1 and TRBJ2-7; D gene uncertain. CDR1 is MNHNS, CDR2 SASEGT, per germline. CDR3 length: 16 residues. Trimming took off 2 bases at V and 0 bases at J, with 14 bases between the two ends. In DNA, the CDR3 is TGTGCCAGCAGTGAAACCGTGGTGGGTAGCTCCTACGAGCAGTACTTC. Protein product: CASSETVVGSSYEQYF.

This clonotype occurred many times. This chain connects TRBV6-1 to TRBJ2-5; D uncertain. Trimming pared 3 bases from V and 4 bases from J, leaving 12 bases between. The CDR3 loop spans 14 amino acids. Germline CDR1 and CDR2: MNHNS and SASEGT. The CDR3 loop reads CASSDLSPGETQYF. The CDR3 bases are TGTGCCAGCAGTGATCTTAGCCCAGGAGAGACCCAGTACTTC.

This clonotype was seen at least ten times. The chain has TRBV6-4 and TRBJ2-7; D possibly matches TRBD1 or TRBD2 (5 bases each). The CDR3 has 17 residues. V dropped 4 bases and J dropped 3 bases, with 22 bases sitting between them. The germline V gene encodes CDR1 MRHNA and CDR2 SNTAGT. The CDR3 protein is CASSASSPSHGGYEQYF. In DNA form, the CDR3 reads TGTGCCAGCAGTGCCTCGTCTCCTAGTCATGGGGGCTACGAGCAGTACTTC.

This clonotype was detected only once. The CDR3 DNA follows: TGTGCCTGGACTTGGACAGCGACCACTGAAGCTTTCTTT. Amino acids: CAWTWTATTEAFF. The rearrangement joins TRBV30 to TRBJ1-1; maybe TRBD1 (6 bases). The CDR3 has 13 amino acids. Germline V gene lookup returns CDR1 GTSNPN and CDR2 SVGIG (reference sequence). Trimming left V 4 bases short and J 4 bases short, with 13 bases between.

This clonotype was counted at least ten times. V gene TRBV5-1 combines with J gene TRBJ2-7; 8 nucleotides agree with TRBD1. V shed 4 bases, J shed 1 base, and the junction held 4 bases outside the gene matches. The CDR3 sequence is 14 residues long. The V gene's germline CDR1 is SGHRS and CDR2 YFSETQ. The CDR3, as DNA: TGCGCCAGCAGCCGGGACAGGACTTCCTACGAGCAGTACTTC. Translation: CASSRDRTSYEQYF.

The sample holds many counts of this clonotype. Mismatch with germline at one junction end may stem from a read error. This chain uses TRBV2 with TRBJ2-5; TRBD2 agrees at 7 bases. This CDR3 comprises 15 residues. Germline values: CDR1 SNHLY, CDR2 FYNNEI. The CDR3 loop reads CASSEAAGNQGTQYF. The CDR3 DNA reads as TGTGCCAGCAGTGAAGCAGCGGGGAACCAAGGGACCCAGTACTTC.

This clonotype was observed many times. The J gene is TRBJ2-7, the V gene TRBV11-3; 9 bases agree with TRBD1. V trimming: 1 base; J trimming: 3 bases; junction bases outside the gene matches: 10. Germline values: CDR1 SGHNT, CDR2 YENEEA. The CDR3 is 17 residues long. The CDR3 loop is CASSLGATGGPLYEQYF. The CDR3 bases are TGTGCCAGCAGCTTAGGGGCGACAGGGGGTCCACTCTACGAGCAGTACTTC.

This clonotype was counted many times. This sequence joins TRBV5-1 and TRBJ2-7; 7 positions agree with TRBD1. This CDR3 has 14 amino acids. Per germline, CDR1 SGHRS and CDR2 YFSETQ. The V segment lost 2 bases and the J segment 4 bases; nucleotides outside the gene matches: 6. The chain's CDR3 is CASSFYRDSYEQYF. The CDR3 DNA reads as TGCGCCAGCAGCTTTTACCGGGACAGTTACGAGCAGTACTTC.

This clonotype was counted ten times or more. J is TRBJ1-1 and V is TRBV19; the D is unclear. Between the trimmed V and J ends, which lost 6 bases and 4 bases, there was a span of 9 bases. The CDR3 runs 12 residues. CDR1 is LNHDA, CDR2 SQIVND, per germline (reference sequence). The CDR3 region is CASRPDGTEAFF. In DNA, the CDR3 is TGTGCCAGTAGGCCCGACGGCACTGAAGCTTTCTTT.

Many counts were recorded for this clonotype. The chain joins TRBV15 to TRBJ2-5; D is perhaps TRBD1 or TRBD2 (6 bases each). Trimming pared 0 bases from V and 7 bases from J, leaving 21 bases between. Germline CDR1 is LNHNV and CDR2 is YYDKDF (reference sequence). The CDR3 is 17 amino acids. As DNA, the CDR3 is TGTGCCACCAGCAGAGATCGCCTGGAGGGACATTATCGGACCCAGTACTTC. Its translation: CATSRDRLEGHYRTQYF.

A remark on this clonotype: This may be a read error, as it is one base from a much larger clone. J is TRBJ1-1 and V is TRBV5-1; no firm D call. Trimming left V 3 bases short and J 6 bases short, with 6 bases between. CDR1 is SGHRS and CDR2 is YFSETQ in the germline V gene. The CDR3 extends over 11 amino acids. The CDR3 sequence: CASSSGSEAFF. The CDR3 coding sequence is TGCGCCAGCAGCTCTGGCTCTGAAGCTTTCTTT. The whole variable domain, remainder taken from reference TRBV5-1 and TRBJ1-1, is KAGVTQTPRYLIKTRGQQVTLSCSPISGHRSVSWYQQTPGQGLQFLFEYFSETQRNKGNFPGRFSGRQFSNSRSEMNVSTLELGDSALYLCASSSGSEAFFGQGTRLTVV.

The table lists this clonotype with many counts. The chain combines TRBV2 with TRBJ2-2; D remains ambiguous. This CDR3 has 14 amino acids. The germline gives CDR1 SNHLY, CDR2 FYNNEI. The V and J ends lost 6 bases and 5 bases respectively, with 13 bases between them. The CDR3 protein is CASRTDGRTGELFF. The CDR3 nucleotides are TGTGCCAGCAGAACGGACGGTAGAACCGGGGAGCTGTTTTTT.

This clonotype was seen at least ten times. This chain links TRBV11-1 with TRBJ2-7, with D hard to call. The CDR3 length is 12 residues. Trimming cost V 3 bases and J 2 bases, with 5 bases left between them. Germline V gene data show CDR1 as SGHAT and CDR2 as FQDESV (reference sequence). DNA of the CDR3: TGTGCCAGCAGCTTCCCCACCTACGAGCAGTACTTC. This gives the protein CASSFPTYEQYF.